A selection of T cell receptor beta chains follows, all from one sample in a study of cytomegalovirus exposure and HLA in healthy donors. Sequencing was performed with immunoSEQ multiplex PCR; in TCRdb, only in-frame clones are kept and a portion is missing. The sample has fewer than 110,000 clones; 82% are singletons. Sequenced: PBMCs. The receptor source for this set is a young man in good health and CMV-seropositive. Both conserved end residues are part of each CDR3. A D gene is named only where the DNA matches it firmly. A row's size may be missing; if present it is once, few, many or a size class.

abundance	v_gene	d_gene	j_gene	CDR3nt	CDR3aa
once	TRBV9	TRBD2	TRBJ2-3	TGTGCCAGCTCCGGGGGGATAGCGGCTAGCACAGATACGCAGTATTTT	CASSGGIAASTDTQYF
once	TRBV10-1	-	TRBJ2-7	TGCGCCAGCAGTGCTGGCAGCTCGCTAGCGAACTACGAGCAGTACTTC	CASSAGSSLANYEQYF
-	TRBV11-2	TRBD1	TRBJ2-7	TGTGCCAGCAGCTCACCAGGGGGCGAGAAAACCTACGAGCAGTACTTC	CASSSPGGEKTYEQYF
-	TRBV5-4	-	TRBJ2-5	TGTGCCAGCAGCTTTCGGGGTGAAGAGACCCAGTACTTC	CASSFRGEETQYF
-	TRBV9	TRBD2	TRBJ2-1	TGTGCCAGCAGCGTAGGAAGCGGGGGGTCCCTCAATGAGCAGTTCTTC	CASSVGSGGSLNEQFF
-	TRBV4-1	-	TRBJ1-1	TGCGCCAGCACCACGCGGGGTTCGGGGGACACTGAAGCTTTCTTT	CASTTRGSGDTEAFF
medium-sized	TRBV2	-	TRBJ1-2	TGTGCCAGCAGACCAGACAGCCGCGATGGCTACACCTTC	CASRPDSRDGYTF
-	TRBV11-2	TRBD2	TRBJ2-3	TGTGCCAGCAGCTTGTCTAGCGGGGGGCCCTGGCCAGATACGCAGTATTTT	CASSLSSGGPWPDTQYF
-	TRBV30	-	TRBJ1-1	TGTGCCTGGAGCCGGCCGACAGTGAACACTGAAGCTTTCTTT	CAWSRPTVNTEAFF
-	TRBV9	-	TRBJ2-3	TGTGCCAGCAGTCCCTGGGGCCAGAGTACAGATACGCAGTATTTT	CASSPWGQSTDTQYF
few	TRBV7-8	TRBD2	TRBJ2-5	TGTGCCAGCAGCCGACTAGCGGGTTCCCAAGAGACCCAGTACTTC	CASSRLAGSQETQYF
-	TRBV2	TRBD1	TRBJ1-3	TGTGCCAGCAGTGCAGCAGGGACAGGGCATGGAAACACCATATATTTT	CASSAAGTGHGNTIYF
-	TRBV6-5	TRBD1	TRBJ2-5	TGTGCCAGCAGTTACATGGCAGGGGGCAGGGAGACCCAGTACTTC	CASSYMAGGRETQYF
-	TRBV5-1	TRBD2	TRBJ2-1	TGCGCCAGCAGCTTCGGACTAGCGGGTAATGGTGAGCAGTTCTTC	CASSFGLAGNGEQFF
-	TRBV5-6	TRBD1	TRBJ2-7	TGTGCCAGCAGCTTAGGACCGGGGACAGGCTACGAGCAGTACTTC	CASSLGPGTGYEQYF
few	TRBV11-3	TRBD1	TRBJ2-7	TGTGCCAGCAGCTCGCGACAACAGGGGTACGAGCAGTACTTC	CASSSRQQGYEQYF
-	TRBV6-6	-	TRBJ2-7	TGTGCCAGCAGTGGACATCTTAGGGGGTATAACTACGAGCAGTACTTC	CASSGHLRGYNYEQYF
-	TRBV7-9	-	TRBJ2-4	TGTGCCAGCAGCTTAGAAGGGGGTATAGCCAAAAACATTCAGTACTTC	CASSLEGGIAKNIQYF
-	TRBV25-1	-	TRBJ2-7	TGTGCCAGCAGTGAAAGTCAGGCCCGAGGGGGCGAGCAGTACTTC	CASSESQARGGEQYF
once	TRBV7-3	TRBD1	TRBJ1-1	TGTGCCAGCAGCTTAACGGGACAGGGGGACACTGAAGCTTTCTTT	CASSLTGQGDTEAFF
-	TRBV30	TRBD1	TRBJ1-6	TGTGCCTGGAGTCCACAGGGGGGTCACAGTTCACCCCTCCACTTT	CAWSPQGGHSSPLHF
-	TRBV10-3	-	TRBJ1-5	TGTGCCATCAGCGCGGGTGGGAGGAAGAGCAATCAGCCCCAGCATTTT	CAISAGGRKSNQPQHF
-	TRBV11-3	TRBD2	TRBJ2-4	TGTGCCAGCAGCTCTCGGGAGGGAGCCAAAAACATTCAGTACTTC	CASSSREGAKNIQYF
few	TRBV6-5	-	TRBJ1-1	TGTGCCAGCAGTGTCGCAGTAATGAACACTGAAGCTTTCTTT	CASSVAVMNTEAFF
once	TRBV4-1	TRBD1	TRBJ1-5	TGCGCCAGCAGCCAAACCGGGACAGGGAGGGTCAGTCAGCCCCAGCATTTT	CASSQTGTGRVSQPQHF
-	TRBV21-1	-	TRBJ1-2	TGTGCCAGCAGCGAAAACAGGGGGCCTCAGTATGGCTACACCTTC	CASSENRGPQYGYTF
-	TRBV7-3	TRBD2	TRBJ2-1	TGTGCCAGCAGTCCCACTAGCGGCGGAGACAATGAGCAGTTCTTC	CASSPTSGGDNEQFF
-	TRBV19	-	TRBJ2-7	TGTGCCAGTAGTCAGGGGCTAACCTACGAGCAGTACTTC	CASSQGLTYEQYF
few	TRBV4-2	-	TRBJ2-1	TGTGCCAGCAGCCCTTCCCGGAATGAGCAGTTCTTC	CASSPSRNEQFF
-	TRBV6-5	-	TRBJ2-7	TGTGCCACCAAGAGGGCCTACGAGCAGTACTTC	CATKRAYEQYF
-	TRBV25-1	-	TRBJ1-2	TGTGCCAGCAGTCCCCTGGGGGCATTAGAGTCGAGTGGCTACACCTTC	CASSPLGALESSGYTF
few	TRBV16	-	TRBJ2-1	TGTGCCAGCAGCCAATTAGGAGGGAACTACAATGAGCAGTTCTTC	CASSQLGGNYNEQFF
-	TRBV2	-	TRBJ1-1	TGTGCCAGCTCGATACTTGAAGCTTTCTTT	CASSILEAFF
few	TRBV5-8	-	TRBJ1-2	TGTGCCAGCAGCTTGGGAGAAGTCTACACCTTC	CASSLGEVYTF
-	TRBV2	TRBD2	TRBJ2-5	TGTGCCAGCAGTGTGGCTAGCGGGGGTACTCAAGAGACCCAGTACTTC	CASSVASGGTQETQYF
-	TRBV13	TRBD2	TRBJ2-7	TGTGCCAGCAGCTCCTCGGGACTAGCGGGGAGGGAGCAGTACTTC	CASSSSGLAGREQYF
-	TRBV7-3	-	TRBJ1-1	TGTGCCAGCAGCCCCTTCGGAGAGAACACTGAAGCTTTCTTT	CASSPFGENTEAFF
-	TRBV2	-	TRBJ2-7	TGTGCCAGCACACCGGGGTCGTATAAGTCCTACGAGCAGTACTTC	CASTPGSYKSYEQYF
-	TRBV19	TRBD2	TRBJ2-1	TGTGCCAGTAGTCCTCGGGAGGCTAGCGGGTACAATGAGCAGTTCTTC	CASSPREASGYNEQFF
-	TRBV18	TRBD1	TRBJ2-5	TGTGCCAGTAAGCAGGACAGGAGACAAGAGACCCAGTACTTC	CASKQDRRQETQYF
-	TRBV6-1	-	TRBJ2-7	TGTGCCAGCAGTGGACAGGCAGCCTACGAGCAGTACTTC	CASSGQAAYEQYF
-	TRBV6-6	TRBD1	TRBJ1-5	TGTGCCAGCAGTTACCCGACAGGGGTTGGGCAGCCCCAGCATTTT	CASSYPTGVGQPQHF
-	TRBV7-9	-	TRBJ2-7	TGTTCCAGCAACGCAGGGGACGTCTACGAGCAGTACTTC	CSSNAGDVYEQYF
-	TRBV29-1	-	TRBJ2-5	TGCAGCGTTGTTGTCTTGGAGACCCAGTACTTC	CSVVVLETQYF
-	TRBV19	-	TRBJ2-4	TGTGCCAGTAGTACCCGACGGGAAACCAAAAACAGTCAGTACTTC	CASSTRRETKNSQYF
-	TRBV19	TRBD1	TRBJ1-2	TGTGCCAGTAGTAAACCGGACAGGGCCTATGGCTACACCTTC	CASSKPDRAYGYTF
-	TRBV7-7	TRBD2	TRBJ2-5	TGTGCCAGCAGCCCGTCTAGCGGGGGGGCTTTCGAGACCCAGTACTTC	CASSPSSGGAFETQYF
-	TRBV9	-	TRBJ2-1	TGTGCCAGCAGCGTAATACAGGGTAATGAGCAGTTCTTC	CASSVIQGNEQFF
-	TRBV7-2	-	TRBJ1-1	TGTGCCAGCAGCAAACAAAGGAACACTGAAGCTTTCTTT	CASSKQRNTEAFF
-	TRBV19	-	TRBJ2-1	TGTGCCAGTCAAGACGCCTCGAGGTATGAGCAGTTCTTC	CASQDASRYEQFF
-	TRBV13	-	TRBJ1-2	TGTGCCAGCAGCTTAACCGGGAATGGCTACACCTTC	CASSLTGNGYTF
-	TRBV18	-	TRBJ1-1	TGTGCCAGCTCGTCGGACAGAAACACTGAAGCTTTCTTT	CASSSDRNTEAFF
-	TRBV7-2	TRBD1	TRBJ2-7	TGTGCCAGCAGCTTGCCGGGACAGGGGACCTACGAGCAGTACTTC	CASSLPGQGTYEQYF